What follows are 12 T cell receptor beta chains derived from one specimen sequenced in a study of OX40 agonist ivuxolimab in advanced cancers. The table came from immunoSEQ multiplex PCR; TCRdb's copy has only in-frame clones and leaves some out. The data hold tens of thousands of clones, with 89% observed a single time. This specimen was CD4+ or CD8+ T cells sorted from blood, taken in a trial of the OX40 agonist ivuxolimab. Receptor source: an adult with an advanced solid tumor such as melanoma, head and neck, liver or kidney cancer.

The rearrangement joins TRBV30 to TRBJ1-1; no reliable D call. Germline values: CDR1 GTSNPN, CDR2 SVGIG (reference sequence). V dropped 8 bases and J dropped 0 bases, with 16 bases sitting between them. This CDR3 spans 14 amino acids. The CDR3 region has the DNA TGTGCCGGCCCGGCGCCGGATTTGAACACTGAAGCTTTCTTT. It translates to CAGPAPDLNTEAFF.

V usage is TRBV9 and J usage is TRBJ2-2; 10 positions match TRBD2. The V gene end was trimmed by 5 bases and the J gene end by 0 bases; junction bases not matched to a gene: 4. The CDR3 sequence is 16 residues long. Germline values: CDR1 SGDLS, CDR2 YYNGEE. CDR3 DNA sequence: TGTGCCAGCAGGGTCGGACTAGCGGCGAACACCGGGGAGCTGTTTTTT. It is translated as CASRVGLAANTGELFF.

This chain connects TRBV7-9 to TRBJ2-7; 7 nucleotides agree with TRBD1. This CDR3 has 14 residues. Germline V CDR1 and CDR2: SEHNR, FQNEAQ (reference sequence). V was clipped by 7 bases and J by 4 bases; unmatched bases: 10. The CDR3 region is CASTPGQGVYEQYF. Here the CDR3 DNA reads TGTGCCAGCACCCCAGGCCAGGGGGTATACGAGCAGTACTTC. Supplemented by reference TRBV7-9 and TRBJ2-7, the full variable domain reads DTGVSQNPRHKITKRGQNVTFRCDPISEHNRLYWYRQTLGQGPEFLTYFQNEAQLEKSRLLSDRFSAERPKGSFSTLEIQRTEQGDSAMYLCASTPGQGVYEQYFGPGTRLTVT.

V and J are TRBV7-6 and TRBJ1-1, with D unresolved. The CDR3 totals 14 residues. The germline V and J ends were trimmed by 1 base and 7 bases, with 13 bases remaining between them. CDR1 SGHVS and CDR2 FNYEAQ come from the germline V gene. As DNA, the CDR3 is TGTGCCAGCAGCTTAGTCGCGGGGTTGGGTGAAGCTTTCTTT. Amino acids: CASSLVAGLGEAFF.

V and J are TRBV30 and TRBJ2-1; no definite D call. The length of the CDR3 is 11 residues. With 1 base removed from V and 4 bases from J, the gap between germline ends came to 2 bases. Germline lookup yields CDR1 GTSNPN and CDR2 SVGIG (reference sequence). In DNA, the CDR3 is TGTGCCTGGAGTGGATACAATGAGCAGTTCTTC. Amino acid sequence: CAWSGYNEQFF.

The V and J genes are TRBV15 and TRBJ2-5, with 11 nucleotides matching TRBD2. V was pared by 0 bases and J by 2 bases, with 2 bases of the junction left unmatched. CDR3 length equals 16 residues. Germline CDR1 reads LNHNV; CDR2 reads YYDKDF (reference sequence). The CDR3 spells CATSRDVAGGQETQYF. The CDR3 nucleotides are TGTGCCACCAGCAGAGATGTAGCGGGAGGGCAAGAGACCCAGTACTTC.

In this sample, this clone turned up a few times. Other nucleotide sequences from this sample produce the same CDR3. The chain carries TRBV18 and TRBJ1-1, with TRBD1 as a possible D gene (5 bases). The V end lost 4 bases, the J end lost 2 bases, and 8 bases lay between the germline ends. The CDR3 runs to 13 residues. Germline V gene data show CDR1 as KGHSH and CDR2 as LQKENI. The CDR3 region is CASSLDSNTEAFF. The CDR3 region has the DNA TGTGCCAGCTCACTCGACAGTAACACTGAAGCTTTCTTT.

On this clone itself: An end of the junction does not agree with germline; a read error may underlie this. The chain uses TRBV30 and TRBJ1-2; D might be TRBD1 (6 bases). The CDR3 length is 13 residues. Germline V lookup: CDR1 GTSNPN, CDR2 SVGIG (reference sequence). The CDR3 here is CAWSVIAGAGHTF. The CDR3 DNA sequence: TGTGCCTGGAGTGTGATAGCGGGGGCTGGCCACACCTTC.

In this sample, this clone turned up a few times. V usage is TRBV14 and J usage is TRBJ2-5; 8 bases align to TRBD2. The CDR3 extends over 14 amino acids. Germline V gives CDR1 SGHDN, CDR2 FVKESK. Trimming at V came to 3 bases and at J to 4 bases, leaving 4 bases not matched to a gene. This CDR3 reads CASSQMSGRETQYF. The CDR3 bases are TGTGCCAGCAGCCAGATGAGCGGGAGAGAGACCCAGTACTTC.

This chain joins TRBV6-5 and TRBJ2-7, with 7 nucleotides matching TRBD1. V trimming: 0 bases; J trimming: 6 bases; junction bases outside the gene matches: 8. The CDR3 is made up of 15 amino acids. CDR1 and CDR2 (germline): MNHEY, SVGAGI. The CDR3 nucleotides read TGTGCCAGCAGTTACTCGAAACAGGGGAGAGGCGAGCAGTACTTC. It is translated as CASSYSKQGRGEQYF.

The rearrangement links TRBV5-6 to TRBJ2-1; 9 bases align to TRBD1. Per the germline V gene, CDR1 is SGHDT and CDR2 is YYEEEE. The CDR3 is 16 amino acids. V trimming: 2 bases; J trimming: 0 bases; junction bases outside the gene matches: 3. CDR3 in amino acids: CASSFGTGSSYNEQFF. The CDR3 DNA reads TGTGCCAGCAGCTTCGGGACAGGGAGCTCCTACAATGAGCAGTTCTTC.

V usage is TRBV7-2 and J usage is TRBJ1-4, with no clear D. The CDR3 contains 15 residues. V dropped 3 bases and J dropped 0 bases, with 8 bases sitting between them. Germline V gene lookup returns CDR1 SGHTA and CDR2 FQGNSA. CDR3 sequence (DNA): TGTGCCAGCAGCTTCCTACAGCCAACTAATGAAAAACTGTTTTTT. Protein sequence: CASSFLQPTNEKLFF.